The next 11 T cell receptor beta chains were all read from a single sample in a study of OX40 agonist ivuxolimab in advanced cancers. Clones were read by immunoSEQ multiplex PCR, and TCRdb kept only the in-frame ones, dropping some. The table includes tens of thousands of clones, 85% to 90% detected once. This material consisted of CD4+ or CD8+ T cells sorted from blood, taken in a trial of the OX40 agonist ivuxolimab. The receptors were gathered from an adult with an advanced solid tumor such as melanoma, head and neck, liver or kidney cancer.

This chain uses TRBV5-6 with TRBJ1-4, with a weak D call TRBD1 (6 bases). Trimming removed 1 base at V and 7 bases at J, with 11 bases between. Per germline, CDR1 SGHDT and CDR2 YYEEEE. This CDR3 contains 14 residues. The CDR3 coding sequence is TGTGCCAGCAGCTTGACCAGGGGACGTGAAAAACTGTTTTTT. Protein sequence: CASSLTRGREKLFF.

As for this clone: Germline is not matched at one junction end, which may reflect a read error. V gene TRBV6-6 combines with J gene TRBJ1-2; a possible D gene is TRBD1 (6 bases). The CDR3 totals 15 residues. CDR1 and CDR2 (germline): MNHNY, SVGAGI (reference sequence). The CDR3 reads CASSYSGRELGGYAF. The CDR3 DNA reads TGTGCCAGCAGTTACTCAGGCCGGGAACTCGGGGGCTACGCCTTC.

The chain links TRBV28 to TRBJ1-4; D is perhaps TRBD1 (6 bases). The CDR3 runs 14 residues. Between the trimmed V and J ends, which lost 5 bases and 8 bases, there was a span of 15 bases. Germline CDR1 is MDHEN and CDR2 is SYDVKM. The CDR3 DNA is TGTGCCAGCAGTCGAGGGGGGGTTGGGGAAAAACTGTTTTTT. Translated: CASSRGGVGEKLFF.

The chain links TRBV27 to TRBJ1-2, with TRBD1 identical over 8 bases. V gave up 5 bases and J gave up 7 bases; unmatched junction bases: 6. Germline V gene lookup returns CDR1 MNHEY and CDR2 SMNVEV (reference sequence). The CDR3 is made up of 13 amino acids. The CDR3 is CASSDRGRSGYTF. In DNA, the CDR3 is TGTGCCAGCAGTGACAGGGGCCGGAGTGGCTACACCTTC.

This chain joins TRBV29-1 and TRBJ2-3, with D perhaps TRBD2 (5 bases). V shed 3 bases and J shed 0 bases, with 13 bases lying between them. The CDR3 covers 15 residues. Germline lookup yields CDR1 SQVTM and CDR2 ANQGSEA. CDR3 amino acids: CSVEVGLASTDTQYF. The CDR3 nucleotides read TGCAGCGTTGAGGTCGGGCTAGCTAGCACAGATACGCAGTATTTT.

The chain combines TRBV18 with TRBJ1-2; TRBD1 is a possible D gene (6 bases). The CDR3 is 13 amino acids. Trimming took off 4 bases at V and 4 bases at J, with 10 bases between the two ends. Germline lookup yields CDR1 KGHSH and CDR2 LQKENI. In nucleotides, the CDR3 is TGTGCCAGCTCACGGGACACCTCCTATGGCTACACCTTC. Its translation: CASSRDTSYGYTF.

This clone showed up just a few times. The V and J genes are TRBV14 and TRBJ1-2; 7 bases match TRBD1. There are 12 residues in the CDR3. Germline CDR1 reads SGHDN; CDR2 reads FVKESK. With 4 bases clipped from V and 7 bases from J, the junction kept 3 bases outside the gene matches. CDR3 sequence: CASSPGGGGYTF. The CDR3 DNA reads as TGTGCCAGCAGCCCAGGGGGAGGTGGCTACACCTTC.

The chain combines TRBV7-2 with TRBJ2-5, with 9 positions matching TRBD2. The CDR3 totals 16 residues. Germline-derived CDR1 and CDR2 are SGHTA and FQGNSA. V lost 2 bases and J lost 5; bases outside the gene matches: 9. The CDR3 region is CASSLLGGGAFETQYF. The CDR3 DNA follows: TGTGCCAGCAGCTTACTTGGCGGGGGGGCCTTCGAGACCCAGTACTTC.

The chain is built from TRBV6-5 and TRBJ1-1, with 8 bases lining up with TRBD1. The CDR3 extends over 11 amino acids. Germline CDR1 and CDR2: MNHEY and SVGAGI. V shed 7 bases, J shed 8 bases, and the junction held 3 bases outside the gene matches. DNA for the CDR3: TGTGCCAGCATTGACAGGGGCGAAGCTTTCTTT. Translating it yields CASIDRGEAFF.

This chain uses TRBV6-1 with TRBJ2-7, with D possibly matching TRBD1 (6 bases). Germline CDR1 reads MNHNS; CDR2 reads SASEGT. The CDR3 contains 16 residues. Deletions cut 0 bases from V and 2 bases from J, with 14 bases between. CDR3 bases: TGTGCCAGCAGTGAAGCTTGGGGGCGACCCACCTACGAGCAGTACGTC. Translation: CASSEAWGRPTYEQYV.

The chain carries TRBV28 and TRBJ1-3; D is perhaps TRBD1 (6 bases). CDR1 MDHEN and CDR2 SYDVKM come from the germline V gene. This CDR3 is 16 amino acids long. V lost 3 bases and J lost 0, with 12 bases in between. The chain's CDR3 is CASSLGHRASGNTIYF. CDR3 bases: TGTGCCAGCAGTTTGGGCCACAGGGCCTCTGGAAACACCATATATTTT.